A selection of T cell receptor beta chains follows, all from one sample in a study of identifying expanded T cells in peripheral blood. The assay was immunoSEQ multiplex PCR, and TCRdb's table has in-frame clones only and misses some. The repertoire holds roughly 100,000 clones, around 88% seen once, with approximately 14% in the top ten. Specimen: blood. Source of these receptors: a person aged 18-69 years in good health. The CDR3 runs from the conserved cysteine through the conserved F or W. A D gene is named only where the DNA matches it firmly. The listing skips clone size in some rows; elsewhere it reads once, few, many or a size class.

j_gene,abundance,v_gene,d_gene,CDR3aa,CDR3nt
TRBJ1-1,.,TRBV5-1,TRBD1,CASSLGRGLFPTEAFF,TGCGCCAGCAGCTTGGGAAGGGGGCTCTTCCCGACTGAAGCTTTCTTT
TRBJ1-3,.,TRBV6-1,.,CASSEWGQSGNTIYF,TGTGCCAGCAGTGAATGGGGTCAGTCTGGAAACACCATATATTTT
TRBJ2-5,once,TRBV27,TRBD1,CASSLLPRQGIKTQYF,TGTGCCAGCAGTTTACTCCCCCGACAGGGGATAAAGACCCAGTACTTC
TRBJ2-7,.,TRBV7-9,TRBD1,CASSSNQGAQYEQYF,TGTGCCAGCAGCTCGAACCAGGGGGCCCAGTACGAGCAGTACTTC
TRBJ2-7,.,TRBV6-6,TRBD2,CASSPLGLAGVVEQYF,TGTGCCAGCAGTCCCCTGGGACTAGCGGGAGTGGTAGAGCAGTACTTC
TRBJ2-1,once,TRBV28,.,CASRKSGTFSYNEQFF,TGTGCCAGCAGAAAATCCGGGACATTCTCCTACAATGAGCAGTTCTTC
TRBJ1-4,few,TRBV7-9,.,CASSNPGTNEKLFF,TGTGCCAGCAGCAACCCCGGAACTAATGAAAAACTGTTTTTT
TRBJ2-7,.,TRBV19,TRBD1,CASSVDRGREQYF,TGTGCCAGTAGTGTGGACAGGGGGCGGGAGCAGTACTTC
TRBJ1-5,.,TRBV11-3,.,CASRLGQYGQPQHF,TGTGCCAGCAGACTCGGACAGTACGGTCAGCCCCAGCATTTT
TRBJ1-2,once,TRBV7-2,.,CASSYIQGTYGYTF,TGTGCCAGCAGCTACATACAGGGTACCTATGGCTACACCTTC
TRBJ2-1,.,TRBV11-2,TRBD2,CASSFGAGTRYNNEQFF,TGTGCCAGCAGCTTTGGAGCCGGGACTAGATATAACAATGAGCAGTTCTTC
TRBJ2-3,.,TRBV19,TRBD2,CASSITAGATDTQYF,TGTGCCAGTAGTATAACAGCGGGGGCCACAGATACGCAGTATTTT
TRBJ2-3,.,TRBV6-5,TRBD2,CASSPTSGKTDTQYF,TGTGCCAGCAGTCCGACTAGCGGGAAGACAGATACGCAGTATTTT
TRBJ2-2,.,TRBV2,.,CASIAPSQAGSGELFF,TGTGCCAGCATAGCCCCCAGCCAGGCCGGTTCCGGGGAGCTGTTTTTT
TRBJ1-6,.,TRBV5-1,TRBD1,CASSLEPGTGNFPLHF,TGCGCCAGCAGCTTGGAGCCCGGGACAGGGAATTTTCCCCTCCACTTT
TRBJ2-4,.,TRBV4-3,TRBD1,CASSQVDRGKNIQYF,TGCGCCAGCAGCCAAGTGGACAGGGGAAAAAACATTCAGTACTTC
TRBJ2-2,.,TRBV19,.,CASGGTGELFF,TGTGCCAGTGGGGGGACCGGGGAGCTGTTTTTT
TRBJ2-3,once,TRBV5-4,.,CASSAGTTDTQYF,TGTGCCAGCAGCGCTGGAACGACAGATACGCAGTATTTT
TRBJ1-4,.,TRBV19,.,CASSITSGPQGVTNEKLFF,TGTGCCAGTAGTATAACAAGTGGGCCCCAAGGGGTGACTAATGAAAAACTGTTTTTT
TRBJ1-6,.,TRBV4-3,.,CASSQDPWDNSPLHF,TGCGCCAGCAGCCAAGACCCGTGGGATAATTCACCCCTCCACTTT